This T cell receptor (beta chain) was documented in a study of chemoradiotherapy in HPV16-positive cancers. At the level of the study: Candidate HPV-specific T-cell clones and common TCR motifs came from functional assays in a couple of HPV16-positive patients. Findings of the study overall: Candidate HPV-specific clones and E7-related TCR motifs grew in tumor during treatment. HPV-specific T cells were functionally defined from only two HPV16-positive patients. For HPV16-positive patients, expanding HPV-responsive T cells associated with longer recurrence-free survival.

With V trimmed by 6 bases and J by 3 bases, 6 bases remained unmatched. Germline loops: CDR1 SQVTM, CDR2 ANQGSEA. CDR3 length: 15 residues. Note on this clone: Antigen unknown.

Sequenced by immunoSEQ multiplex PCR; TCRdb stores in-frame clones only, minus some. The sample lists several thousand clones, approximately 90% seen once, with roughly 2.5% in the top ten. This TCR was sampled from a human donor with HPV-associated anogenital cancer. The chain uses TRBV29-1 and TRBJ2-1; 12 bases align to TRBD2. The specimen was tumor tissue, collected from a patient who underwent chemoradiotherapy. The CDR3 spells CSVVGLAGLYNEQFF. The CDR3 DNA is TGCAGCGTGGTGGGACTAGCGGGCCTCTACAATGAGCAGTTCTTC.